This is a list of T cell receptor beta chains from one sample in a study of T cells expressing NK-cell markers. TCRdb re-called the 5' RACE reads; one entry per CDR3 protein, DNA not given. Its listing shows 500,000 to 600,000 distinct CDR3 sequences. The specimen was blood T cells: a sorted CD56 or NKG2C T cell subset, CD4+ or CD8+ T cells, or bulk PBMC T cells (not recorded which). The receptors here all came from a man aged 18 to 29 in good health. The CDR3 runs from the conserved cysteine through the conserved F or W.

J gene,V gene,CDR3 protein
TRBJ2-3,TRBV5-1,CASSLEREGGEKYTQYF
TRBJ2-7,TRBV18,CASSPGQGSEQYF
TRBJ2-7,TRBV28,CASPPAAGGNPYEQYF
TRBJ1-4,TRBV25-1,CANPRTEGEKLFF
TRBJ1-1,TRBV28,CATRDRNTEAFF
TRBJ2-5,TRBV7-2,CASSPRRGIETQYF
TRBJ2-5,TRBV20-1,CSARGGDGQETQYF
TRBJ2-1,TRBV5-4,CASSLEKTGLVDNEQFF
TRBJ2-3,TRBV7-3,CASSFTGLAGAETDTQYF
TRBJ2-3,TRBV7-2,CASSPRDRGTQYF
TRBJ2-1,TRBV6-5,CASSYSVPGQGFYNEQFF
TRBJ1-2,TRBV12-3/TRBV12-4,CASSSRGTGNYGYTF
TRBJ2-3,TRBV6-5,CASGQGTDTQYF
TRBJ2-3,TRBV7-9,CASSSPAYTDTQYF
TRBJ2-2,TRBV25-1,CASRNSDRGRGTGELFF
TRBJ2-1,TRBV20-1,CSARPGGPGNEQFF
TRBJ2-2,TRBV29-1,CSVSTSGRGSTGELFF
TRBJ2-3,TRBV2,CASSEGRGGTDTQYF
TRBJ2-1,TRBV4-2,CASSQVEESYNEQFF
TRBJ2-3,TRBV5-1,CASSLAWPSGGTDTQYF
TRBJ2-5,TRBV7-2,CASSSNLGRRQETQYF
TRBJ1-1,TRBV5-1,CASSLPGQLEAFF
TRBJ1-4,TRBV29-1,CSVLTTNEKLFF
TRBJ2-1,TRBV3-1,CASSQDLSSGITAQFF
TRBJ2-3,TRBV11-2,CASHSWGASTDTQYF
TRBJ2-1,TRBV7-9,CASSPPFRVNNEQFF
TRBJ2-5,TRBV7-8,CASTEPPDQETQYF
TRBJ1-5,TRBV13,CASSTQGRNQPQHF